What follows describes a single T cell receptor beta chain. Its antigen remains unidentified. This entry belongs to a study of T cell responses to AZD1222 COVID-19 vaccine. Repertoires were generated with immunoSEQ multiplex PCR, while TCRdb's copy carries only in-frame clones and drops some. The table lists 150,000 to 200,000 clones, 80% to 90% of them singletons, with 6.1% in the top ten. Points from the study as a whole: Spike-specific TCR breadth and depth were elevated following two AZD1222 doses. Mostly white British, mostly female donors; authors suggested clonal diversity may be underestimated. Regions 160-218 and 743-854 held dominance among vaccine-associated CD4 TCRs, which spanned spike. The study sampled repertoires only after the peak T cell response.

CDR1 is SGHRS, CDR2 YFSETQ, per germline. CDR3 size: 15 residues. V gave up 0 bases and J gave up 3 bases, with 9 bases separating them. The input for sequencing was peripheral blood, taken on day 0 of AZD1222 vaccination. This chain joins TRBV5-1 and TRBJ2-2; TRBD2 might be the D (6 bases). This sequence originates from an adult in good health. The DNA for the CDR3 is TGCGCCAGCAGCTTGGATAGCGGATACACCGGGGAGCTGTTTTTT. Encoded protein: CASSLDSGYTGELFF.